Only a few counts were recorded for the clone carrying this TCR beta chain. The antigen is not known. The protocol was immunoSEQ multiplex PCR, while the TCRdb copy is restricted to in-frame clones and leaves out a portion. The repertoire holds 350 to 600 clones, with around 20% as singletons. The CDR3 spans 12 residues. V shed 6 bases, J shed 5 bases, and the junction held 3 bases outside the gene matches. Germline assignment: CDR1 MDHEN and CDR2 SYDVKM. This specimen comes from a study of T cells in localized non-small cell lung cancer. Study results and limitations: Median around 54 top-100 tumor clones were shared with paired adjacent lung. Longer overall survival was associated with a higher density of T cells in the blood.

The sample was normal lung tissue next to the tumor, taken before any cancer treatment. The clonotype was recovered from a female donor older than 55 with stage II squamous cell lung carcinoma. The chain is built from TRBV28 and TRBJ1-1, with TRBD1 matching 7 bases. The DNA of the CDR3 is TGTGCCAGCAGGACAGGGAGGACTGAAGCTTTCTTT. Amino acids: CASRTGRTEAFF.